This TCR beta chain was identified in a study of CD8 T cells in Susac syndrome. The RNA input was about 0.45 to 1 ug, and it was reverse transcribed with random hexamers. TCRdb recomputed calls from the immunoSEQ multiplex PCR reads with MiXCR, one row per CDR3 protein. The sample yields about 190,000 distinct CDR3 sequences, approximately 95% seen once. V was pared by 5 bases and J by 3 bases, with 20 bases between. CDR1 and CDR2 from the germline V gene are SGHVS and FNYEAQ. CDR3 size: 16 residues. The sequence was collected from a human donor with Susac syndrome. The chain carries TRBV7-6 and TRBJ2-7; tentative D call: TRBD1 (6 bases). Sequences were obtained from CD4+ T cells from PBMCs. The CDR3 coding sequence is TGTGCCAGCAGCCGCCAGGGGCCAGGGGCCGGCTACGAGCAGTACTTC. It translates to CASSRQGPGAGYEQYF. Variable domain in full (rest from reference TRBV7-6 and TRBJ2-7): GAGVSQSPRYKVTKRGQDVALRCDPISGHVSLYWYRQALGQGPEFLTYFNYEAQQDKSGLPNDRFSAERPEGSISTLTIQRTEQRDSAMYRCASSRQGPGAGYEQYFGPGTRLTVT.